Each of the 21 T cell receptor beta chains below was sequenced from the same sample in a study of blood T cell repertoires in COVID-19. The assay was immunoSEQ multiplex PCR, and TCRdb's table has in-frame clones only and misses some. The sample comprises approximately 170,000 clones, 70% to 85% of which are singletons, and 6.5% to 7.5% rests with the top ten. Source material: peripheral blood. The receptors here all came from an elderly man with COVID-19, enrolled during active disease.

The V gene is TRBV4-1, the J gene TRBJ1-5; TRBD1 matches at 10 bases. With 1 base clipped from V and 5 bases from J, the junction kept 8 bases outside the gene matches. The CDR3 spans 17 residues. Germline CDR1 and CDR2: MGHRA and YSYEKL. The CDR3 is CASSQVRQGAFYQPQHF. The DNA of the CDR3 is TGCGCCAGCAGCCAAGTCAGACAGGGGGCGTTCTATCAGCCCCAGCATTTT.

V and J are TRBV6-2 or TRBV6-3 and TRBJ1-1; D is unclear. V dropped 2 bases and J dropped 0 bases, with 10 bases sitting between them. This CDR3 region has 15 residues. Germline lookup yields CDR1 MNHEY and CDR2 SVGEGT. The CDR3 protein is CASSYEGSMNTEAFF. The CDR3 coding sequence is TGTGCCAGCAGTTACGAGGGATCCATGAACACTGAAGCTTTCTTT.

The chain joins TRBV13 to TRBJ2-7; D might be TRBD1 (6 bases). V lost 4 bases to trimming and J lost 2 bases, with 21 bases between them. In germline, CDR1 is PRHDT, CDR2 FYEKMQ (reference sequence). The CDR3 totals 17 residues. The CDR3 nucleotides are TGTGCCAGCAGCTCGCCCAACCAGGGGATCAAAGCCTACGAGCAGTACTTC. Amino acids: CASSSPNQGIKAYEQYF. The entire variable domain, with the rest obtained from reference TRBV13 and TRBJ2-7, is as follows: AAGVIQSPRHLIKEKRETATLKCYPIPRHDTVYWYQQGPGQDPQFLISFYEKMQSDKGSIPDRFSAQQFSDYHSELNMSSLELGDSALYFCASSSPNQGIKAYEQYFGPGTRLTVT.

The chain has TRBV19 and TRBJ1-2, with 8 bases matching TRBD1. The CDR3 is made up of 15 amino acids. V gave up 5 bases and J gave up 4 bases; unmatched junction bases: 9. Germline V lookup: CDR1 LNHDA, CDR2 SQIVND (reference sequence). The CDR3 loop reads CASSPGTGQVYGYTF. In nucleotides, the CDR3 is TGTGCCAGTAGTCCAGGGACAGGCCAGGTCTATGGCTACACCTTC.

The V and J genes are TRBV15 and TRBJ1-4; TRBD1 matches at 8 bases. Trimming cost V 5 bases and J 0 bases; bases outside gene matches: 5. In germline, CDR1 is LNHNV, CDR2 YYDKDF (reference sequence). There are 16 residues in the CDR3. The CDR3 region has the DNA TGTGCCACCAGCGGAGGACAGGGAACAACTAATGAAAAACTGTTTTTT. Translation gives CATSGGQGTTNEKLFF.

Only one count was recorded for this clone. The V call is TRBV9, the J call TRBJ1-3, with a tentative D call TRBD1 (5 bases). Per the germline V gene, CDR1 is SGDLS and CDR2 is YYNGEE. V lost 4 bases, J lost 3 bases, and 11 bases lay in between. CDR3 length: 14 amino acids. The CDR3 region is CASSPPQGGNTIYF. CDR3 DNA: TGTGCCAGCAGCCCTCCGCAGGGTGGAAACACCATATATTTT.

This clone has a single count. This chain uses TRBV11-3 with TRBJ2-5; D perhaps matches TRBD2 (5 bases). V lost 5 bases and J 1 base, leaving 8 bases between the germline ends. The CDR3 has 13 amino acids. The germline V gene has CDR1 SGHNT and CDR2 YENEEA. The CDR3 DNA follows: TGTGCCAGCAGCCGGGAAGCCCAAGAGACCCAGTACTTC. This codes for CASSREAQETQYF.

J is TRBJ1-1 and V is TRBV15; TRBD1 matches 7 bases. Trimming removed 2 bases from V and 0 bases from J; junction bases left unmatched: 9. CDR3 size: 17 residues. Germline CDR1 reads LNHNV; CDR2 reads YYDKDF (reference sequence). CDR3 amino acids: CATSRSTGVGMNTEAFF. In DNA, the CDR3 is TGTGCCACCAGCAGATCAACAGGGGTTGGCATGAACACTGAAGCTTTCTTT.

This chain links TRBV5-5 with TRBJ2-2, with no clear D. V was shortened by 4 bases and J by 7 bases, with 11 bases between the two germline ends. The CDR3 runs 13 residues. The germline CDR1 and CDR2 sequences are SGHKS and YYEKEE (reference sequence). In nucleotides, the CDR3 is TGTGCCAGCAGCGTGACTGGAGTCGGGGAGCTGTTTTTT. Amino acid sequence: CASSVTGVGELFF.

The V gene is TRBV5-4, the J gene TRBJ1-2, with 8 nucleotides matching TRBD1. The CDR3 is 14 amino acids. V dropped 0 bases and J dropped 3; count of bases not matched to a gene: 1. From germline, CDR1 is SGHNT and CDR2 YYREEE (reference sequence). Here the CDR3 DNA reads TGTGCCAGCAGCTTGGTGGACAGGGACTATGGCTACACCTTC. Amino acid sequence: CASSLVDRDYGYTF.

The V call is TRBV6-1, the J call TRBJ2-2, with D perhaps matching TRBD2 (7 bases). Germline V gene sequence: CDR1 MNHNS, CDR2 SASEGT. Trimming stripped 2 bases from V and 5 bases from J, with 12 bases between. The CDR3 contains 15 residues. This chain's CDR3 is CASSERGGRTGELFF. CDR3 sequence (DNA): TGTGCCAGCAGTGAAAGGGGGGGGAGAACCGGGGAGCTGTTTTTT.

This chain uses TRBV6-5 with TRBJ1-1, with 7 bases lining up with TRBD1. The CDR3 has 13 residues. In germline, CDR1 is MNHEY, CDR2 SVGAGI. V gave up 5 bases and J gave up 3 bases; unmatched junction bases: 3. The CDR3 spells CASSTGAHTEAFF. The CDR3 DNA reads TGTGCCAGCAGTACAGGGGCCCACACTGAAGCTTTCTTT.

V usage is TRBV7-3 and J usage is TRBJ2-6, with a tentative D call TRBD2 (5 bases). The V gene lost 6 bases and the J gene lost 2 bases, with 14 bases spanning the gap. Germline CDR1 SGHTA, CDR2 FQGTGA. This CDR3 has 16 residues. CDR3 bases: TGTGCCAGCAGTCCCGGGAAGACCCCTGGGGCCAACGTCCTGACTTTC. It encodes CASSPGKTPGANVLTF.

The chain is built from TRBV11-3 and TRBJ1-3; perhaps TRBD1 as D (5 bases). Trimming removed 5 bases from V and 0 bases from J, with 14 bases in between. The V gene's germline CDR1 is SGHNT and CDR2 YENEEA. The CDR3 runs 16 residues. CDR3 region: CASSLRGEISGNTIYF. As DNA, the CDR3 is TGTGCCAGCAGCCTACGGGGGGAAATCTCTGGAAACACCATATATTTT.

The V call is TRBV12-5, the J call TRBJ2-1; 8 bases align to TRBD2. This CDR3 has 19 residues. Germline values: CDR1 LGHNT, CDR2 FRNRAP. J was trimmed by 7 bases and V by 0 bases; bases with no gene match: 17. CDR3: CASGLVGLAGGQSLNEQFF. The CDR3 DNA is TGTGCTAGTGGTTTGGTAGGGCTAGCGGGTGGGCAGTCTTTAAATGAGCAGTTCTTC.

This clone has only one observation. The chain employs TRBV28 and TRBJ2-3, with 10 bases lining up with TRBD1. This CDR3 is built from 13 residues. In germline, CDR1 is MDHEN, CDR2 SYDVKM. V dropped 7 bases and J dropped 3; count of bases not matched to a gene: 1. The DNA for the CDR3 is TGTGCCAGCATGGGACAGGGGACAGATACGCAGTATTTT. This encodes CASMGQGTDTQYF.

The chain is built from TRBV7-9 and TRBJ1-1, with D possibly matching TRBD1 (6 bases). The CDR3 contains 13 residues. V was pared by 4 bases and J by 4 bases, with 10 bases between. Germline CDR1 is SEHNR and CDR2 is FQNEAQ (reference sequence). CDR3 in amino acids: CASSWGGGTEAFF. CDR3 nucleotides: TGTGCCAGCAGCTGGGGAGGGGGCACTGAAGCTTTCTTT.

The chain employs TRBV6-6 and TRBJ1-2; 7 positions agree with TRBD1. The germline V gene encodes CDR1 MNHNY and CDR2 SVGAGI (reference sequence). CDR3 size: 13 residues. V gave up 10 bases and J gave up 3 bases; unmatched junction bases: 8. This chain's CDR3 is CATSRQGDYGYTF. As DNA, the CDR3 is TGTGCCACCTCCCGACAGGGCGACTATGGCTACACCTTC.

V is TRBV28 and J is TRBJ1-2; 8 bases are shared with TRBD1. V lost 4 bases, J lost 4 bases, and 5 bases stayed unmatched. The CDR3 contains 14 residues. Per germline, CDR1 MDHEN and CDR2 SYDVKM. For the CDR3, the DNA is TGTGCCAGCAGTTCATCGGACAGGGTCTATGGCTACACCTTC. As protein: CASSSSDRVYGYTF.

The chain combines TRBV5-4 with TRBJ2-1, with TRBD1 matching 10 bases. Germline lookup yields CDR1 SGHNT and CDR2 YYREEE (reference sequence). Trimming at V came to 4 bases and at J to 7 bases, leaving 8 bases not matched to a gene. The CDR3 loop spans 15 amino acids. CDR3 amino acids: CASSPGGTGANEQFF. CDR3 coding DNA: TGTGCCAGCAGCCCCGGGGGGACAGGGGCGAATGAGCAGTTCTTC.

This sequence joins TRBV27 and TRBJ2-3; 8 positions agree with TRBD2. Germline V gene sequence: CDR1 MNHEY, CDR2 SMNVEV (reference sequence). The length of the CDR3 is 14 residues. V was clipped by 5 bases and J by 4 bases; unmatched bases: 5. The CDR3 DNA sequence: TGTGCCAGCAGTCCGAGCGGGGGAGCAGATACGCAGTATTTT. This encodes CASSPSGGADTQYF.